The 15 T cell receptor beta chains below all came from one sample that was sequenced in a study of blood T cell repertoires in COVID-19. Profiled with immunoSEQ multiplex PCR; TCRdb holds only in-frame clones, not every one. This table holds 60,000 to 70,000 clones, about 86% found once. The sequenced material came from peripheral blood. Receptors originate from a man aged 50 or older with active COVID-19.

This chain links TRBV15 with TRBJ2-5; TRBD2 might be the D (7 bases). CDR1 and CDR2 (germline): LNHNV, YYDKDF (reference sequence). With 1 base removed from V and 2 bases from J, the gap between germline ends came to 17 bases. This CDR3 comprises 17 residues. The CDR3 sequence: CATSRGRTGRGQETQYF. The CDR3 DNA reads TGTGCCACCAGCAGAGGTCGTACGGGGAGGGGGCAAGAGACCCAGTACTTC. The full variable domain, with the rest looked up from reference TRBV15 and TRBJ2-5, is DAMVIQNPRYQVTQFGKPVTLSCSQTLNHNVMYWYQQKSSQAPKLLFHYYDKDFNNEADTPDNFQSRRPNTSFCFLDIRSPGLGDTAMYLCATSRGRTGRGQETQYFGPGTRLLVL.

In its sample, this clone was seen a few times. The gene calls are TRBV7-2 and TRBJ2-3; D is unresolved. Germline lookup yields CDR1 SGHTA and CDR2 FQGNSA. Trimming removed 5 bases from V and 5 bases from J, with 14 bases in between. This CDR3 region has 14 residues. CDR3 coding DNA: TGTGCCAGCAGCGTACGTCGGTGGAGAGATACGCAGTATTTT. Encoded protein: CASSVRRWRDTQYF.

The DNA of the CDR3 is TGTGCCAGCAGCTCCTGGACAGGGGCTGTTGTCGGGGAGCTGTTTTTT. The encoded protein is CASSSWTGAVVGELFF. The chain employs TRBV7-2 and TRBJ2-2, with TRBD1 identical over 9 bases. Losses at the gene ends were 4 bases for V and 7 bases for J; bases not matched to a gene: 10. The V gene's germline CDR1 is SGHTA and CDR2 FQGNSA. This CDR3 is built from 16 residues.

CDR3 sequence: CASMEAGLGFRYEQYF. Written as DNA, the CDR3 is TGTGCCAGCATGGAGGCGGGACTAGGTTTCCGGTACGAGCAGTACTTC. The V call is TRBV3-1 (or the pseudogene TRBV3-2), the J call TRBJ2-7; TRBD2 aligns across 8 bases. Germline V gives CDR1 LGHDT, CDR2 YNNKEL (reference sequence). The CDR3 contains 16 residues. J gave up 4 bases and V 7 bases, and 15 bases lay outside the gene matches.

This chain uses TRBV28 with TRBJ2-3, with 13 bases that match TRBD2. This CDR3 spans 16 amino acids. Per germline, CDR1 MDHEN and CDR2 SYDVKM. V was clipped by 4 bases and J by 11 bases; unmatched bases: 12. DNA of the CDR3: TGTGCCAGCAGTTCCACCGGGACTAGCGGGGCCCAGGGGCAGTATTTT. Translated: CASSSTGTSGAQGQYF.

This sequence joins TRBV9 and TRBJ2-3, with a tentative D call TRBD2 (6 bases). This CDR3 has 15 amino acids. The V gene's germline CDR1 is SGDLS and CDR2 YYNGEE. Trimming stripped 4 bases from V and 4 bases from J, with 16 bases between. The CDR3 here is CASSPAGTAADTQYF. DNA for the CDR3: TGTGCCAGCAGCCCCGCCGGGACTGCGGCAGATACGCAGTATTTT.

The chain combines TRBV5-5 with TRBJ2-5; possibly TRBD1 for D (5 bases). Trimming shortened V by 3 bases and J by 1 base, and 22 bases separated the two germline ends. Germline values: CDR1 SGHKS, CDR2 YYEKEE (reference sequence). The CDR3 totals 18 residues. CDR3 loop: CASSSGRGSFSAQETQYF. The CDR3 DNA is TGTGCCAGCAGCTCCGGTAGGGGATCGTTCAGCGCCCAAGAGACCCAGTACTTC.

J is TRBJ2-7 and V is TRBV24-1; D unclear. The CDR3 has 13 amino acids. Germline V lookup: CDR1 KGHDR, CDR2 SFDVKD. V was shortened by 3 bases and J by 2 bases, with 7 bases between the two germline ends. The CDR3 region is CATSDAGAYEQYF. Written as DNA, the CDR3 is TGTGCCACCAGTGATGCTGGAGCCTACGAGCAGTACTTC.

This sequence joins TRBV2 and TRBJ2-1; TRBD1 might be the D (6 bases). CDR1 and CDR2 (germline): SNHLY, FYNNEI. This CDR3 is built from 13 residues. V was trimmed by 8 bases and J by 4 bases, leaving 12 bases between them. CDR3 amino acids: CASRVDRYNEQFF. CDR3 DNA sequence: TGTGCCAGCCGCGTTGACAGGTACAATGAGCAGTTCTTC.

The CDR3 region is CASSLGLAPYYEQYF. CDR3 sequence (DNA): TGTGCCAGCAGCCTGGGACTAGCGCCTTACTACGAGCAGTACTTC. This chain uses TRBV7-2 with TRBJ2-7, with 10 positions matching TRBD2. V shed 5 bases and J 3 bases; nucleotides not matched to a gene: 7. The CDR3 totals 15 residues. Germline CDR1 SGHTA, CDR2 FQGNSA.

V and J are TRBV2 and TRBJ2-3; 9 nucleotides match TRBD2. The CDR3 covers 17 residues. The junction had 16 bases not matched to a gene; V was cut back by 4 bases and J by 8 bases. Germline V gene data show CDR1 as SNHLY and CDR2 as FYNNEI. CDR3 in DNA: TGTGCCAGCAGTGTCGGGGAGAGCGGGGGGACTCGAGGTACGCAGTATTTT. It codes for CASSVGESGGTRGTQYF.

This clone appeared once. This chain connects TRBV6-2 or TRBV6-3 to TRBJ2-4, with a possible D match to TRBD2 (5 bases). The CDR3 has 12 residues. CDR1 MNHEY and CDR2 SVGEGT come from the germline V gene. Between the trimmed V and J ends, which lost 2 bases and 6 bases, there was a span of 5 bases. The CDR3 sequence: CASSYRGNIQYF. The CDR3 nucleotides are TGTGCCAGCAGTTACCGGGGAAACATTCAGTACTTC.

The J gene is TRBJ2-3, the V gene TRBV5-4; D possibly corresponds to TRBD1 (6 bases). This CDR3 has 14 residues. V lost 4 bases and J lost 4, with 13 bases in between. Per germline, CDR1 SGHNT and CDR2 YYREEE (reference sequence). DNA for the CDR3: TGTGCCAGCAGCGAGTCAGGGGTCCCAGATACGCAGTATTTT. Translating it yields CASSESGVPDTQYF.

CDR3 bases: TGTGCCAGCAGCTTAGGTTCGGCAGGGTTCTACGAGCAGTACTTC. Translating gives CASSLGSAGFYEQYF. The genes are TRBV13 and TRBJ2-7; possible D gene TRBD1, 5 bases. The CDR3 has 15 amino acids. Trimming removed 0 bases from V and 3 bases from J, with 12 bases in between. Germline V gene data show CDR1 as PRHDT and CDR2 as FYEKMQ (reference sequence).

The V gene is TRBV5-6, the J gene TRBJ2-3; 8 nucleotides agree with TRBD2. The CDR3 loop spans 16 amino acids. The germline gives CDR1 SGHDT, CDR2 YYEEEE. Trimming took 3 bases from V and 4 from J; bases not matched to a gene: 10. This CDR3 reads CASSWVAGRRADTQYF. The CDR3 region has the DNA TGTGCCAGCAGCTGGGTAGCGGGGCGGAGGGCAGATACGCAGTATTTT. The variable domain in full, completed from reference TRBV5-6 and TRBJ2-3, reads DAGVTQSPTHLIKTRGQQVTLRCSPKSGHDTVSWYQQALGQGPQFIFQYYEEEERQRGNFPDRFSGHQFPNYSSELNVNALLLGDSALYLCASSWVAGRRADTQYFGPGTRLTVL.